This paragraph covers one T cell receptor (beta chain) sequence. This clone was counted only a few times. Its recognized antigen is unknown. One base away there is no much larger clone; base qualities are not given. The entire amount of isolated RNA was reverse transcribed using the High Capacity cDNA Reverse Transcription Kit, so the sequenced TCRB transcripts were expressed ones. Deep immunoSEQ sequencing was applied to naive, central memory and regulatory T cell samples, giving an average of around 3.4 million total reads per sample. Sorted cells were lysed in RLT buffer and RNA was extracted with DNase-treated RNeasy Micro or Mini kits, depending on cell number. Each cell subset was processed separately to prevent cross-contamination, with patient and healthy donor samples processed together. TCRB sequences were amplified from cDNA with the immunoSEQ multiplex PCR, producing 87-bp fragments spanning the CDR3 region. Sequencing of the amplicons was performed on the Illumina HiSeq platform. As for the authors' bioinformatics: Synthetic template baselines were used to correct PCR bias computationally, reads within Hamming distance 2 were collapsed, and singletons that could not be merged were discarded. Reads were aligned to IMGT to assign V, D and J genes, CDR3 length, and insertions or deletions at six rearrangement sites. Within each subset, clonotype counts were normalized to sorted cell number, after which true diversity and Gini coefficients were computed with the tcR R package. The overlap coefficient, calculated on TCRB nucleotide sequences, was used to measure repertoire sharing. Out-of-frame TCRB sequences from naive cells were analyzed as a proxy for the pre-selection repertoire. The source is immuneACCESS, and TCRdb retained only in-frame sequences with V and J called. Part of the clones is not carried over; for the studies checked, unresolved V genes explain less than half of this, and the remainder is unexplained. V and J calls and clone size are copied from that table; D and trimming were computed from the DNA. The sample table holds hundreds of thousands of clones, of which over 10% were seen once. More than 0.015% of the sample is in the top ten clones.

The sample is drawn from a study of beta chain features in type 1 diabetes (dated by TCRdb to 2017 to 2018). Context from the whole study: Mean age, gender distribution, total cell number and subset yield did not differ between patients and healthy donors. Across all samples, approximately 100 million sorted cells were examined, and cell number per subset correlated strongly with RNA yield. The study compared TCRB repertoires of sorted circulating CD4+ T cell subsets between recently diagnosed type 1 diabetes patients and matched healthy donors. Whereas all 30 or so donors provided naive and central memory subsets, regulatory and stem cell-like memory subsets were isolated from just 8 patients and roughly eight healthy donors. The research as a whole found: A moderate but significant shortening of TCRB CDR3 length was observed in type 1 diabetes patients in all four CD4+ subsets. Naive, central memory and regulatory TCRB repertoires appeared to be more similar among patients than among healthy donors. Patients with type 1 diabetes made fewer insertions and deleted more nucleotides at VDJ recombination sites, implying thymic rearrangement abnormalities. Because cDNA rather than genomic DNA was sequenced, highly expressing activated cells could have been over-represented, although no difference in activation and CD3 levels was found between groups. HLA sub-analyses involved small numbers of individuals, so any influence of HLA type on TCRB rearrangement remained unresolved. Shorter templates might have been favored by PCR, but patient and control samples were amplified and corrected together, so both groups would have been affected equally by any skew.

V gives up 3 bases and J gives up 4 bases, and the segment between their germline ends measures 11 bases. The CDR3 runs 13 amino acids, cysteine and phenylalanine included. Just the 39-base CDR3 DNA is kept, in frame starting at base 1. CDR1 and CDR2 (SQVTM, ANQGSEA) derive from the germline V gene. From each donor, a single peripheral blood sample of about 110 mL on average was drawn into heparinised tubes. Naive, central memory, regulatory and stem cell-like memory CD4+ T cells were sorted on a BD FACSAria II using a panel including CD45RO, CCR7, CD25, CD127, CD95 and CD27. Purity was above 95% for every sorted population. PBMCs were isolated immediately by Lymphoprep density gradient centrifugation and stained directly without culture. To minimize batch effects, samples were stained and sorted in pairs, one healthy donor with one patient per experiment.

The sample was naive CD4+ T cells from blood. The cell subset or site label, as the study defines it: true naive CD4+ T cells. This TCR was recovered from a man between 18 and 29 years old in good health. The chain joins TRBV29-1 to TRBJ2-3; tentative D gene TRBD2, with 6 bases matching. The CDR3 is CSVEITGADTQYF. The sequenced DNA is TGCAGCGTTGAGATTACGGGAGCAGATACGCAGTATTTT.